The 10 T cell receptor beta chains below come from one sample, sequenced in a study of vaccination effects on CD4 cells after COVID-19 (dated 2022 in TCRdb). In the ViraFEST assay, PBMC were stimulated with viral peptide pools, and TCR sequencing was then used to find antigen-specific CD4+ T cell clonotypes based on their expansion. After around ten days of culture, CD4+ T cells were isolated with the EasySep CD4+ T cell isolation kit. Each participant received two doses of an mRNA SARS-CoV-2 vaccine, either BNT162b2 or mRNA-1273. Libraries came from the immunoSEQ multiplex PCR assay. The table was pulled from immuneACCESS by TCRdb, which kept in-frame rearrangements only. Such tables lose some clones; where checked, under half of the loss comes from unresolved V genes, and the rest has no known cause. This sample is represented by more than 25,000 clones; 80% to 85% of them were singletons. More than 5% of the sample belongs to the ten largest clones.

These receptors are not linked to any known antigen. The sequenced sample was CD4+ T cells from PBMCs cultured with SARS-CoV-2 spike peptides, obtained after COVID-19 vaccination. This sample's cell subset or site label indicates: SARS-CoV-2 spike overlapping peptide pool stimulation. The receptors were sampled from a human donor who received a COVID-19 vaccine. Some clones in this sample may be carry-over from other donors' samples.

The chain joins TRBV14 to TRBJ2-3; TRBD1 is a possible D gene (6 bases). The germline CDR1 and CDR2 sequences are SGHDN and FVKESK. V was pared by 4 bases and J by 1 base, with 15 bases between. This CDR3 has 16 residues. The DNA for the CDR3 is TGTGCCAGCAGCCTCCCCGGGCCAGGGGGCACAGATACGCAGTATTTT. Encoded protein: CASSLPGPGGTDTQYF.

In the case of this clone: Other nucleotide sequences from this sample produce the same CDR3. CDR3 sequence: CASSLGGQGNTEAFF. CDR3 nucleotide sequence: TGTGCCAGCAGCTTGGGAGGACAGGGGAACACTGAAGCTTTCTTT. The gene calls are TRBV5-6 and TRBJ1-1, with TRBD1 identical over 8 bases. The CDR3 runs 15 residues. CDR1 and CDR2 from the germline V gene are SGHDT and YYEEEE. V lost 0 bases to trimming and J lost 1 base; unmatched junction nucleotides: 2. Full variable domain (missing parts from reference TRBV5-6 and TRBJ1-1): DAGVTQSPTHLIKTRGQQVTLRCSPKSGHDTVSWYQQALGQGPQFIFQYYEEEERQRGNFPDRFSGHQFPNYSSELNVNALLLGDSALYLCASSLGGQGNTEAFFGQGTRLTVV.

The chain links TRBV3-1 (or the pseudogene TRBV3-2) to TRBJ1-4; 8 bases align to TRBD1. Germline assignment: CDR1 LGHDT and CDR2 YNNKEL (reference sequence). This CDR3 has 17 residues. V shed 0 bases and J 7 bases; nucleotides not matched to a gene: 10. CDR3 loop: CASSQDRGTGGREKLFF. The DNA for the CDR3 is TGTGCCAGCAGCCAAGATCGGGGTACAGGGGGGCGTGAAAAACTGTTTTTT.

This clone has only a few counts. The V call is TRBV4-1, the J call TRBJ1-3; 10 nucleotides line up with TRBD1. The CDR3 length is 17 residues. J gave up 7 bases and V 3 bases, and 12 bases lay outside the gene matches. Germline loops: CDR1 MGHRA, CDR2 YSYEKL. The CDR3 region is CASSHVPTGGSGNTIYF. The DNA of the CDR3 is TGCGCCAGCAGCCACGTACCGACAGGGGGCTCCGGGAACACCATATATTTT.

This chain connects TRBV6-5 to TRBJ1-1; no clear D. CDR3 length equals 12 residues. V dropped 6 bases and J dropped 4 bases, with 9 bases sitting between them. Germline V gene data show CDR1 as MNHEY and CDR2 as SVGAGI. The CDR3, as DNA: TGTGCCAGCAGGACTGGACCCACTGAAGCTTTCTTT. Its translation: CASRTGPTEAFF.

The genes are TRBV28 and TRBJ2-3; tentatively, D is TRBD1 (5 bases). CDR1 and CDR2 (germline): MDHEN, SYDVKM. CDR3 length: 15 amino acids. Trimming stripped 8 bases from V and 4 bases from J, with 19 bases between. The CDR3 sequence: CASGPRAGISDTQYF. CDR3 bases: TGTGCCAGCGGCCCTAGGGCAGGGATATCAGATACGCAGTATTTT.

The rearrangement uses TRBV6-4 and TRBJ2-5, with 12 bases fitting TRBD1. The length of the CDR3 is 14 residues. Trimming took 6 bases from V and 5 from J; bases not matched to a gene: 4. Per germline, CDR1 MRHNA and CDR2 SNTAGT. The CDR3 region is CASRRDRGPETQYF. The CDR3 DNA is TGTGCCAGCAGACGGGACAGGGGGCCGGAGACCCAGTACTTC.

This chain connects TRBV4-2 to TRBJ1-1, with a possible D match to TRBD1 (6 bases). This CDR3 contains 17 residues. With 0 bases removed from V and 0 bases from J, the gap between germline ends came to 14 bases. Germline loops: CDR1 LGHNA, CDR2 YNFKEQ. The CDR3 region is CASSQDQGGALNTEAFF. CDR3 bases: TGTGCCAGCAGCCAAGATCAAGGGGGTGCGTTGAACACTGAAGCTTTCTTT.

V gene TRBV7-9 combines with J gene TRBJ2-1, with TRBD1 matching 12 bases. This CDR3 has 15 residues. The germline gives CDR1 SEHNR, CDR2 FQNEAQ (reference sequence). V was pared by 4 bases and J by 7 bases, with 5 bases of the junction left unmatched. The CDR3 here is CASSSWDRGRNEQFF. The CDR3 DNA reads as TGTGCCAGCAGCTCTTGGGACAGGGGGCGGAATGAGCAGTTCTTC.

The genes are TRBV2 and TRBJ1-3; TRBD1 matches at 8 bases. The CDR3 contains 14 residues. The J segment lost 1 base and the V segment lost 8 bases, leaving 4 bases of the junction unmatched. Germline V lookup: CDR1 SNHLY, CDR2 FYNNEI. The CDR3 sequence is CASLDRGSGNTIYF. The CDR3 DNA follows: TGTGCCAGCCTAGACAGGGGATCTGGAAACACCATATATTTT.